This entry features one T cell receptor (beta chain) sequence. The target antigen is unknown. This specimen belongs to a study of T-cell memory formation after mild COVID-19. Turning to the study itself: TCR clusters largely stayed donor specific.

Trimming removed 3 bases from V and 1 base from J; junction bases left unmatched: 8. There are 16 residues in the CDR3. Findings and caveats of the study: The authors left the SARS-CoV-2 specificity of second-wave clones peaking on day 37 unconfirmed. Clones contracting day 15 to 85 were balanced CD4/CD8; later expanders leaned CD4+.

Using constant-segment primers, 5'RACE produced TCR alpha and TCR beta cDNA libraries carrying sample barcodes and UMIs. Using its own MiXCR run on the 5' RACE reads, TCRdb lists one record per CDR3 protein. This sample has 300,000 to 400,000 distinct CDR3 sequences, with 25% to 30% found just once. The receptor was derived from an adult woman who had mild COVID-19 (a few samples of this study predate the infection). Cell type and time point are not known. Sequencing used PBMCs or a T cell subset sorted from them (not recorded which). This rearrangement joins TRBV12-3 or TRBV12-4 to TRBJ2-5; 7 bases map to TRBD2. CDR3 bases: TGTGCCAGCAGTTTTTGGGGGGGGTCCGTCCAAGAGACCCAGTACTTC. Protein: CASSFWGGSVQETQYF.